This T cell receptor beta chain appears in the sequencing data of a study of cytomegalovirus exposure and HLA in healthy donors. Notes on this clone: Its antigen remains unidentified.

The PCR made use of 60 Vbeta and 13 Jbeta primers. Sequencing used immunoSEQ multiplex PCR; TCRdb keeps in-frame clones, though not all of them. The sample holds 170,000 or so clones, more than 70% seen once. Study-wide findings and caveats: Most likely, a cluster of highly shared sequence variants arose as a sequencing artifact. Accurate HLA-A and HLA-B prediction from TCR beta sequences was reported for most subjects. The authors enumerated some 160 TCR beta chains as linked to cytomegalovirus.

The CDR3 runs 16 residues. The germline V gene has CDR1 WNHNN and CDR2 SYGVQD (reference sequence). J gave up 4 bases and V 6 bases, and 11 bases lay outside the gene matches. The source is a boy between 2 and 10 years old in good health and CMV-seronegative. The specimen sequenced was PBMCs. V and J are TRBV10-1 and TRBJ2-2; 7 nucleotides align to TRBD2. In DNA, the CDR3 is TGCGCCAGCAGCCCCCTTGGGGAGGGGTCCACCGGGGAGCTGTTTTTT. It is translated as CASSPLGEGSTGELFF.